These 5 T cell receptor beta chains share one sample of origin, sequenced in a study of T cell clusters in autoimmune cytopenias. TRB was amplified by touch-down multiplex PCR, primer pools A and B combined. TCRdb re-called the multiplex PCR reads and catalogs CDR3 proteins one per entry, DNA excluded. This sample's table reports fewer than 10,000 distinct CDR3 sequences. TRB amplification used around 0.25 ug of peripheral blood genomic DNA. The sample comprised peripheral blood. These receptors came from a human donor with an autoimmune cytopenia or autoimmune hepatitis (not recorded which).

V is TRBV20-1 and J is TRBJ2-7. The germline gives CDR1 DFQATT, CDR2 SNEGSKA (reference sequence). The CDR3 has 15 amino acids. The CDR3: CSAPPEPITPTEQYF.

The chain links TRBV20-1 to TRBJ1-1. The CDR3 loop spans 14 amino acids. Germline lookup yields CDR1 DFQATT and CDR2 SNEGSKA (reference sequence). This CDR3 is CSAASPNAYTEAFF.

The rearrangement links TRBV18 to TRBJ2-5; absent DNA, TCRdb's TRBD2 call cannot be checked. CDR1 KGHSH and CDR2 LQKENI come from the germline V gene. This CDR3 has 19 residues. The CDR3 reads CASSSNFAASGREEETQYF.

The chain recombines TRBV19 with TRBJ2-5. The CDR3 runs 13 residues. Germline V gene sequence: CDR1 LNHDA, CDR2 SQIVND (reference sequence). CDR3 sequence: CASSIQTQETQYF.

This sequence joins TRBV5-4 and TRBJ2-7; TCRdb selects TRBD1, and the lack of DNA leaves this call unchecked. The CDR3 runs 13 residues. Germline values: CDR1 SGHNT, CDR2 YYREEE (reference sequence). CDR3 loop: CASSLGGRQPQYF.